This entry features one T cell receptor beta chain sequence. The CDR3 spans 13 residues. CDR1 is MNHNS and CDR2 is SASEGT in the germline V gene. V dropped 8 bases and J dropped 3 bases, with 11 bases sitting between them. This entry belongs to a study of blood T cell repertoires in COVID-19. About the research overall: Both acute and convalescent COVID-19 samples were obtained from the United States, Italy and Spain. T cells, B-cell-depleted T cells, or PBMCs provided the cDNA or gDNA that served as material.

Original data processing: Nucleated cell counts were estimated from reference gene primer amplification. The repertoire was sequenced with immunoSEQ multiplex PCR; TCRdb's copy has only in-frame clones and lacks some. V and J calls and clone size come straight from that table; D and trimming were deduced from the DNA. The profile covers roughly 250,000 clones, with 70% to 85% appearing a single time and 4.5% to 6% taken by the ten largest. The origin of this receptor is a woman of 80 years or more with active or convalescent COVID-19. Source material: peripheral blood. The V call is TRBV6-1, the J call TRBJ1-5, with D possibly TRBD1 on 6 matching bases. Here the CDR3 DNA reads TGTGCCAGCCGGGGGGCATTCAATCAGCCCCAGCATTTT. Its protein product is CASRGAFNQPQHF.